One sample yielded the 25 T cell receptor beta chains listed below, sequenced in a study of cytomegalovirus exposure and HLA in healthy donors. PCR used 60 Vbeta primers and 13 Jbeta primers. Data came from immunoSEQ multiplex PCR; TCRdb stores just in-frame clones and leaves some out. This sample has some 160,000 clones, with about 73% found just once. Sequenced sample: PBMCs. All receptors derive from a woman aged 40 to 50 in good health and CMV-seronegative.

V is TRBV10-3 and J is TRBJ2-3; TRBD2 matches 7 bases. CDR1 and CDR2 from the germline V gene are ENHRY and SYGVKD. This CDR3 is 13 amino acids long. J gave up 1 base and V 9 bases, and 4 bases lay outside the gene matches. CDR3: CAIKRGGTDTQYF. DNA of the CDR3: TGTGCCATAAAACGGGGGGGCACAGATACGCAGTATTTT.

V gene TRBV19 combines with J gene TRBJ2-3; TRBD1 matches 9 bases. V was pared by 5 bases and J by 6 bases, with 12 bases of the junction left unmatched. This CDR3 has 16 residues. The germline V gene encodes CDR1 LNHDA and CDR2 SQIVND (reference sequence). The CDR3 is CASSPYTGGVPDTQYF. The CDR3 DNA follows: TGTGCCAGTAGTCCGTACACAGGGGGCGTACCGGATACGCAGTATTTT. Full variable domain (missing parts from reference TRBV19 and TRBJ2-3): DGGITQSPKYLFRKEGQNVTLSCEQNLNHDAMYWYRQDPGQGLRLIYYSQIVNDFQKGDIAEGYSVSREKKESFPLTVTSAQKNPTAFYLCASSPYTGGVPDTQYFGPGTRLTVL.

This sequence joins TRBV5-1 and TRBJ1-1; the D is unclear. CDR3 size: 17 residues. Trimming took 4 bases from V and 2 from J, leaving 21 bases between them. Germline V gene sequence: CDR1 SGHRS, CDR2 YFSETQ. The CDR3 nucleotides are TGCGCCAGCAGCCCCTCCTCTTCCTCGCTAATAAACACTGAAGCTTTCTTT. Its translation: CASSPSSSSLINTEAFF.

CDR3 amino acids: CASSPLSTEAFF. The CDR3 DNA reads as TGTGCCAGCAGTCCCCTGAGCACTGAAGCTTTCTTT. This chain links TRBV28 with TRBJ1-1; D not resolved. The V gene's germline CDR1 is MDHEN and CDR2 SYDVKM. This CDR3 region has 12 residues. Trimming removed 5 bases at V and 4 bases at J, with 8 bases between.

The V call is TRBV28, the J call TRBJ1-1, with TRBD1 matching 8 bases. The ends lost 3 bases at V and 1 base at J; junction bases unmatched: 4. The germline gives CDR1 MDHEN, CDR2 SYDVKM. This CDR3 has 15 residues. The CDR3 spells CASSFGGTGNTEAFF. CDR3 coding DNA: TGTGCCAGCAGTTTTGGAGGGACAGGGAACACTGAAGCTTTCTTT.

In its sample, this clone was seen a few times. The V gene is TRBV4-1, the J gene TRBJ2-1, with 8 bases identical to TRBD2. The CDR3 contains 16 residues. In germline, CDR1 is MGHRA, CDR2 YSYEKL. Trimming removed 2 bases from V and 3 bases from J; junction bases left unmatched: 6. The CDR3 DNA reads TGCGCCAGCAGCCAAAGAGCGGGGGCCCACTACAATGAGCAGTTCTTC. Amino acid sequence: CASSQRAGAHYNEQFF.

This clone was counted a single time. The chain carries TRBV5-5 and TRBJ2-7; 10 bases line up with TRBD1. Germline V gene lookup returns CDR1 SGHKS and CDR2 YYEKEE (reference sequence). The junction had 4 bases not matched to a gene; V was cut back by 0 bases and J by 4 bases. The CDR3 is 15 residues long. CDR3 sequence (DNA): TGTGCCAGCAGCTTGGCCCGGGACAGGGGATACGAGCAGTACTTC. Amino acid sequence: CASSLARDRGYEQYF.

The chain couples TRBV7-9 to TRBJ1-1; D is unresolved. CDR1 and CDR2 from the germline V gene are SEHNR and FQNEAQ (reference sequence). The CDR3 has 15 residues. The V and J ends lost 2 bases and 1 base respectively, with 11 bases between them. The CDR3 DNA reads as TGTGCCAGCAGCTTACTCCCAACGGGGAACACTGAAGCTTTCTTT. Encoded protein: CASSLLPTGNTEAFF.

The chain employs TRBV6-1 and TRBJ1-1; 7 bases line up with TRBD1. CDR1 and CDR2 from the germline V gene are MNHNS and SASEGT. The trim removed 3 bases at V and 5 bases at J, leaving 6 bases unmatched. CDR3 size: 14 residues. The CDR3 bases are TGTGCCAGCAGTGATAAGGGGGCCCGAACTGAAGCTTTCTTT. It is translated as CASSDKGARTEAFF.

This clone showed up just a few times. This chain links TRBV10-2 with TRBJ1-1; the D gene is possibly TRBD1 (6 bases). Deletions cut 8 bases from V and 2 bases from J, with 12 bases between. Germline loops: CDR1 WSHSY, CDR2 SAAADI. This CDR3 has 13 residues. CDR3: CASGGQANTEAFF. CDR3 sequence (DNA): TGCGCCAGCGGGGGACAAGCAAACACTGAAGCTTTCTTT.

This sequence joins TRBV7-6 and TRBJ1-3; 7 bases match TRBD1. V lost 3 bases to trimming and J lost 2 bases; unmatched junction nucleotides: 7. Germline V lookup: CDR1 SGHVS, CDR2 FNYEAQ. This CDR3 has 16 residues. This chain's CDR3 is CASSLGFGTAGNTIYF. CDR3 DNA sequence: TGTGCCAGCAGCTTGGGGTTCGGGACAGCTGGAAACACCATATATTTT.

This rearrangement joins TRBV6-6 to TRBJ2-2; D perhaps matches TRBD2 (6 bases). The CDR3 loop spans 15 amino acids. The V and J ends lost 0 bases and 2 bases respectively, with 7 bases between them. CDR1 and CDR2 (germline): MNHNY, SVGAGI (reference sequence). CDR3 in amino acids: CASSYSGGNTGELFF. CDR3 coding DNA: TGTGCCAGCAGTTACTCGGGGGGAAACACCGGGGAGCTGTTTTTT.

The chain couples TRBV7-9 to TRBJ2-7, with 8 bases aligning to TRBD1. The V gene's germline CDR1 is SEHNR and CDR2 FQNEAQ (reference sequence). V gave up 2 bases and J gave up 2 bases; unmatched junction bases: 5. CDR3 length: 15 residues. The CDR3 loop is CASSLSQGVAYEQYF. CDR3 bases: TGTGCCAGCAGCTTATCACAGGGGGTAGCCTACGAGCAGTACTTC. The entire variable domain, with the rest obtained from reference TRBV7-9 and TRBJ2-7, is as follows: DTGVSQNPRHKITKRGQNVTFRCDPISEHNRLYWYRQTLGQGPEFLTYFQNEAQLEKSRLLSDRFSAERPKGSFSTLEIQRTEQGDSAMYLCASSLSQGVAYEQYFGPGTRLTVT.

The rearrangement joins TRBV6-1 to TRBJ1-3, with no clear D. Trimming pared 2 bases from V and 4 bases from J, leaving 15 bases between. Per the germline V gene, CDR1 is MNHNS and CDR2 is SASEGT. The CDR3 runs 16 residues. The CDR3 DNA reads as TGTGCCAGCAGTGAAAGGAACGAACTCGGGGGAAACACCATATATTTT. It yields the protein CASSERNELGGNTIYF.

V gene TRBV6-1 combines with J gene TRBJ1-4; perhaps TRBD1 as D (5 bases). This CDR3 comprises 12 residues. The ends were cut back, 4 bases at V and 8 bases at J, with 8 bases in the middle. Germline V gene sequence: CDR1 MNHNS, CDR2 SASEGT. CDR3 sequence reads: CASSGDSEKLFF. The CDR3 nucleotides are TGTGCCAGCAGTGGTGACAGCGAAAAACTGTTTTTT.

V usage is TRBV5-6 and J usage is TRBJ1-6; tentatively, D is TRBD1 (5 bases). The V gene lost 1 base and the J gene lost 6 bases, with 11 bases spanning the gap. Germline V CDR1 and CDR2: SGHDT, YYEEEE. This CDR3 has 15 residues. Here the CDR3 DNA reads TGTGCCAGCAGCTTGAGGGGAGGCGGTAATTCACCCCTCCACTTT. It translates to CASSLRGGGNSPLHF.

This clone was seen a single time. The V gene is TRBV28, the J gene TRBJ1-2, with D perhaps matching TRBD1 (6 bases). The V and J ends lost 1 base and 5 bases respectively, with 11 bases between them. Germline CDR1 is MDHEN and CDR2 is SYDVKM. CDR3 length: 14 amino acids. CDR3 in amino acids: CASSLYRTEYGYTF. CDR3 bases: TGTGCCAGCAGTTTATACAGGACAGAATATGGCTACACCTTC.

This rearrangement joins TRBV6-5 to TRBJ1-1; D unclear. This CDR3 contains 14 residues. Germline assignment: CDR1 MNHEY and CDR2 SVGAGI. Trimming took off 5 bases at V and 1 base at J, with 11 bases between the two ends. The CDR3 DNA follows: TGTGCCAGCAGTGAGACGGAGAGGAACACTGAAGCTTTCTTT. Its protein product is CASSETERNTEAFF.

The V call is TRBV7-8, the J call TRBJ1-2, with D possibly being TRBD1 (5 bases). This CDR3 is built from 15 residues. Trimming left V 0 bases short and J 1 base short, with 9 bases between. CDR1 and CDR2 (germline): SGHVS, FQNEAQ. CDR3 loop: CASSLAGAINYGYTF. CDR3 nucleotides: TGTGCCAGCAGCTTAGCAGGGGCGATTAACTATGGCTACACCTTC.

The genes are TRBV13 and TRBJ2-3, with 8 bases fitting TRBD2. CDR1 PRHDT and CDR2 FYEKMQ come from the germline V gene (reference sequence). The CDR3 contains 16 residues. The J segment lost 6 bases and the V segment lost 2 bases, leaving 10 bases of the junction unmatched. Written as DNA, the CDR3 is TGTGCCAGCAGCTTATGCGGGGGGTGGGGAGGGGATACGCAGTATTTT. This sequence encodes CASSLCGGWGGDTQYF.

This chain joins TRBV4-1 and TRBJ2-5, with 8 bases that match TRBD2. In germline, CDR1 is MGHRA, CDR2 YSYEKL. The trim removed 3 bases at V and 4 bases at J, leaving 7 bases unmatched. The CDR3 covers 15 residues. The CDR3 protein is CASSQRTSSGETQYF. CDR3 DNA: TGCGCCAGCAGCCAGAGGACTAGCTCGGGAGAGACCCAGTACTTC.

The V gene is TRBV10-2, the J gene TRBJ2-1; 9 nucleotides agree with TRBD2. Germline V gene sequence: CDR1 WSHSY, CDR2 SAAADI. This CDR3 is 14 amino acids long. J was trimmed by 6 bases and V by 5 bases; bases with no gene match: 5. The CDR3, as DNA: TGCGCCAGCAGTTTAGCGGGGGCAATCAATGAGCAGTTCTTC. It codes for CASSLAGAINEQFF.

CDR3 sequence (DNA): TGTGCCAGCAGTACAGGGCTGCGCACTGAAGCTTTCTTT. This sequence encodes CASSTGLRTEAFF. The chain carries TRBV2 and TRBJ1-1, with D possibly matching TRBD1 (6 bases). This CDR3 contains 13 residues. Germline-derived CDR1 and CDR2 are SNHLY and FYNNEI. V was cut by 5 bases and J by 4 bases, with 11 bases left in between.

V gene TRBV7-3 combines with J gene TRBJ2-3, with D possibly TRBD1 on 8 matching bases. V lost 5 bases and J 5 bases, leaving 14 bases between the germline ends. Germline V gives CDR1 SGHTA, CDR2 FQGTGA. CDR3 length: 14 amino acids. This CDR3 is CASSQQGGGDTQYF. The CDR3 nucleotides read TGTGCCAGCAGCCAACAGGGGGGGGGAGATACGCAGTATTTT. The full variable domain, with the rest looked up from reference TRBV7-3 and TRBJ2-3, is GAGVSQTPSNKVTEKGKYVELRCDPISGHTALYWYRQSLGQGPEFLIYFQGTGAADDSGLPNDRFFAVRPEGSVSTLKIQRTERGDSAVYLCASSQQGGGDTQYFGPGTRLTVL.

The chain carries TRBV18 and TRBJ1-2; no clear D gene. Trimming left V 1 base short and J 0 bases short, with 9 bases between. Germline V gene lookup returns CDR1 KGHSH and CDR2 LQKENI. The CDR3 covers 15 residues. The CDR3 nucleotides are TGTGCCAGCTCACCACGCGAATCGGCTAACTATGGCTACACCTTC. The encoded protein is CASSPRESANYGYTF.